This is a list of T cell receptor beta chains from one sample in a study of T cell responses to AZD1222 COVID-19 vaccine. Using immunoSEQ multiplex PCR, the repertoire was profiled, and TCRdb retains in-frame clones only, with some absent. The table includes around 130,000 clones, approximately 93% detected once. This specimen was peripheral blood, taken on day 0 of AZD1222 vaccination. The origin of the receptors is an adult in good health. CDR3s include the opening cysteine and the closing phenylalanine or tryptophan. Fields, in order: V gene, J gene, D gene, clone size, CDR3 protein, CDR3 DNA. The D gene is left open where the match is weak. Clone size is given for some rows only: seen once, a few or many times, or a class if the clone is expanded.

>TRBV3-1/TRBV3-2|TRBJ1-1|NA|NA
CASSQVVNTEAFF
TGTGCCAGCAGCCAAGTAGTAAACACTGAAGCTTTCTTT
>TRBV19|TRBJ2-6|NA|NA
CASSNRLPGANVLTF
TGTGCCAGTAGTAACCGCTTGCCTGGGGCCAACGTCCTGACTTTC
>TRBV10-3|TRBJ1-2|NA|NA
CAISELEGSNGYTF
TGTGCCATCAGTGAGCTCGAGGGTTCTAATGGCTACACCTTC
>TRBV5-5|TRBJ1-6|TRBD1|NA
CASITGTGGNSPLHF
TGTGCCAGCATCACCGGGACAGGGGGTAATTCACCCCTCCACTTT
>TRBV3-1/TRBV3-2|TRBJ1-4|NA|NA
CASSQSGWEKLFF
TGTGCCAGCAGCCAAAGCGGTTGGGAAAAACTGTTTTTT
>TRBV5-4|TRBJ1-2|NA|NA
CASSLVGVDYGYTF
TGTGCCAGCAGCTTGGTAGGGGTTGACTATGGCTACACCTTC
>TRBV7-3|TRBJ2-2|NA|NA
CASSFDITGELFF
TGTGCCAGCAGCTTTGATATCACCGGGGAGCTGTTTTTT
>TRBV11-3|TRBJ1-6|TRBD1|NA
CASSSGQANSPLHF
TGTGCCAGCAGCTCGGGACAGGCCAATTCACCCCTCCACTTT
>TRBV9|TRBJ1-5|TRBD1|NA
CASSRTGASNQPQHF
TGTGCCAGCAGCAGGACAGGGGCTAGCAATCAGCCCCAGCATTTT
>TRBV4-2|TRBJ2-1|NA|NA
CASSQGNEQFF
TGTGCCAGCAGCCAAGGGAATGAGCAGTTCTTC
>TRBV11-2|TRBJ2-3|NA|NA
CASSRQARPLGDTQYF
TGTGCCAGCAGTAGGCAAGCCCGGCCACTTGGAGATACGCAGTATTTT
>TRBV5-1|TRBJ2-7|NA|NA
CASSLAGNSYEQYF
TGCGCCAGCAGCTTGGCCGGTAACAGCTACGAGCAGTACTTC
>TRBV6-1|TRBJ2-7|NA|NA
CASSEPGARYEQYF
TGTGCCAGCAGTGAACCAGGGGCTCGTTACGAGCAGTACTTC
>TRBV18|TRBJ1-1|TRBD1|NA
CASSSLGQNMNTEAFF
TGTGCCAGCTCCTCTTTGGGACAGAATATGAACACTGAAGCTTTCTTT
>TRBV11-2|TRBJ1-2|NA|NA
CASSLEGISYTF
TGTGCCAGCAGCTTAGAGGGTATAAGCTACACCTTC
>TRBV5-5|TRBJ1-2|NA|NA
CATTPTGGAYGYTF
TGTGCCACCACTCCCACGGGGGGCGCTTATGGCTACACCTTC
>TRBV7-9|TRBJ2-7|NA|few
CASSPIGGLITYEQYF
TGTGCCAGCAGCCCCATCGGGGGCTTGATAACCTACGAGCAGTACTTC
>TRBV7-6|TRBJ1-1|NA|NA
CASSLGARMNTEAFF
TGTGCCAGCAGCTTAGGTGCCAGGATGAACACTGAAGCTTTCTTT
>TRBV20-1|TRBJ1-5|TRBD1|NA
CSASRAGGSNQPQHF
TGCAGTGCTAGTCGCGCAGGGGGTAGCAATCAGCCCCAGCATTTT
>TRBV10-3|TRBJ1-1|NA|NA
CAISDGPGVEAFF
TGTGCCATCAGTGACGGCCCGGGCGTTGAAGCTTTCTTT
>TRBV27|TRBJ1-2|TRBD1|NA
CASRSTRDSPIGYTF
TGTGCCAGCAGGTCGACCCGGGACAGTCCTATTGGCTACACCTTC
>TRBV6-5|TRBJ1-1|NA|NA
CASSKHETGTTEAFF
TGTGCCAGCAGTAAGCACGAAACAGGGACGACTGAAGCTTTCTTT
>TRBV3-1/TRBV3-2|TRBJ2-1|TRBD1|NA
CASAPRRDRGLNEQFF
TGTGCCAGCGCCCCCCGACGGGACAGGGGGCTCAATGAGCAGTTCTTC